This T cell receptor (beta chain) was captured in a study of type 1 regulatory T cells (dated by TCRdb to the early 2020s). For context, the study as a whole: An in vitro protocol by which a Tr1-enriched, alloantigen-specific CD4 T cell product named T-allo10 was generated was characterized in the study. Patients with hematological malignancies who were receiving allogeneic hematopoietic stem cell transplantation were the group in which T-allo10 was being clinically evaluated.

Sequencing instrument: Illumina MiSeq. The public reads were reprocessed in TCRdb via fastp at Q25 and MiXCR, keeping in-frame beta chains. Every entry covers one CDR3 protein and lists the most common genes and DNA from its rows. The sample table lists approximately 19,000 distinct CDR3 sequences, roughly 10% of them with a count of one. The top ten hold approximately 3% of the sample. By share, this clonotype ranks as medium-sized (0.01 to 0.1%). The clone's antigen remains unknown. Base quality data are lacking; no much larger clone is found one base away. Relative to germline, V is 3 bases shorter and J is 3 bases shorter, with 14 bases between their ends. From its cysteine to its phenylalanine, the CDR3 spans 16 amino acids. Only the CDR3 DNA is retained, 48 bases long and in frame from the first base. Per the germline V gene, MDHEN is the CDR1 and SYDVKM is the CDR2.

Source material: CD4+ T cells, either the whole sample or a sorted fraction (not recorded which). In this chain, TRBV28 is recombined with TRBJ1-4, and the D gene may be TRBD1, 6 bases matching. This TCR was sampled from a human donor in good health. CDR3 protein: CASSFSDRSSNEKLFF. The DNA sequence follows: TGTGCCAGCAGTTTCTCAGACAGGAGCTCTAATGAAAAACTGTTTTTT. The CDR3 plus the reference TRBV28 and TRBJ1-4 genes for the other parts give the full variable domain: DVKVTQSSRYLVKRTGEKVFLECVQDMDHENMFWYRQDPGLGLRLIYFSYDVKMKEKGDIPEGYSVSREKKERFSLILESASTNQTSMYLCASSFSDRSSNEKLFFGSGTQLSVL.